These T cell receptor beta chains were read from a single sample in a study of cytomegalovirus exposure and HLA in healthy donors. Here immunoSEQ multiplex PCR was the method, and the copy in TCRdb shows in-frame clones only, minus some. Among roughly 160,000 clones listed, roughly four fifths were seen once. Material for sequencing was PBMCs. These receptors all come from a man aged 40-49 years in good health and CMV-seronegative. Each CDR3 is given with its conserved first and last residue. D genes are given only for firm matches. For some rows the clone size is stated as once, few or many, or as a class when expanded; others skip it.

size,D,J,V,DNA,CDR3
-,-,TRBJ2-5,TRBV5-1,TGCGCCAGCAGCCCCGACCGGTACAGGCAAGAGACCCAGTACTTC,CASSPDRYRQETQYF
few,-,TRBJ2-7,TRBV9,TGTGCCAGCAGCGTAGAAGGGAGTCCCTTGGGAGAGCAGTACTTC,CASSVEGSPLGEQYF
once,TRBD1,TRBJ2-7,TRBV2,TGTGCCAGCCATGGGACAGGGGGATGGTACGAGCAGTACTTC,CASHGTGGWYEQYF
-,-,TRBJ2-5,TRBV6-5,TGTGCCAGCAGTCTCACGGGAGAGACCCAGTACTTC,CASSLTGETQYF
-,TRBD1,TRBJ1-1,TRBV30,TGTGCCTGGGGACAGGGGGAGTCTGAAGCTTTCTTT,CAWGQGESEAFF
-,-,TRBJ2-7,TRBV30,TGTGCCTGGAGCAGCGGTCCGGGGGAGCAGTACTTC,CAWSSGPGEQYF
-,-,TRBJ1-3,TRBV11-3,TGTGCCAGCAGCTTAACATTCTCTGGAAACACCATATATTTT,CASSLTFSGNTIYF
-,TRBD1,TRBJ2-7,TRBV5-6,TGTGCCAGCAGTCCCGGACAGGGGGCAACCTACGAGCAGTACTTC,CASSPGQGATYEQYF
-,-,TRBJ1-1,TRBV5-4,TGTGCCAGCAGCTTGGGGCAGGGGAGAACTGAAGCTTTCTTT,CASSLGQGRTEAFF
-,TRBD2,TRBJ2-5,TRBV7-6,TGTGCCAGCAGCCCGTCTAGCGGGGGGGCCCGAGAGACCCAGTACTTC,CASSPSSGGARETQYF
-,-,TRBJ1-1,TRBV28,TGTGCCAGCACCCTCAAATGGCAAGCTTTCTTT,CASTLKWQAFF
-,-,TRBJ1-1,TRBV4-3,TGCGCCAGCAGCCAAGAAGGACAGAGGGGCGCTGAAGCTTTCTTT,CASSQEGQRGAEAFF
few,TRBD1,TRBJ2-7,TRBV30,TGTGCCTGGAGTTCCCTCCTGAGGACAGGGGAAGACGAGCAGTACTTC,CAWSSLLRTGEDEQYF
-,TRBD1,TRBJ1-6,TRBV4-2,TGTGCCAGCAGCCAAGATCTTTCGGGACAGGGTTTTTCACCCCTCCACTTT,CASSQDLSGQGFSPLHF
-,TRBD2,TRBJ2-3,TRBV2,TGTGCCAGCAGCCATCCCAGCGGGGGGGACCTCACAGATACGCAGTATTTT,CASSHPSGGDLTDTQYF
-,-,TRBJ1-1,TRBV6-5,TGTGCCAGCAGTTACTCGGCAGGGAACACTGAAGCTTTCTTT,CASSYSAGNTEAFF
-,-,TRBJ2-2,TRBV28,TGTGCCAGCAGTTTACAGGCCACCGGGGAGCTGTTTTTT,CASSLQATGELFF
-,-,TRBJ2-5,TRBV30,TGTGCCTGGAGCGACAGGTTCCAAGAGACCCAGTACTTC,CAWSDRFQETQYF
-,-,TRBJ2-3,TRBV9,TGTGCCAGCAGCACATCAGGGATGGGCACAGATACGCAGTATTTT,CASSTSGMGTDTQYF
-,-,TRBJ2-3,TRBV13,TGTGCCAGCAGCTCTAGTGGCACAGATACGCAGTATTTT,CASSSSGTDTQYF
-,TRBD1,TRBJ2-7,TRBV29-1,TGCAGCGGTGGACAGGGACACGAGCAGTACTTC,CSGGQGHEQYF
few,-,TRBJ1-1,TRBV30,TGTGCCTGGACCGGAGAAAACACTGAAGCTTTCTTT,CAWTGENTEAFF
-,-,TRBJ2-1,TRBV7-3,TGTGCCAGCAGCCGCGCGGTGAAAAGCTCCTACAATGAGCAGTTCTTC,CASSRAVKSSYNEQFF
-,-,TRBJ2-3,TRBV5-1,TGCGCCAGCAGCTTGGGCTGGCGGGGCGGAGATACGCAGTATTTT,CASSLGWRGGDTQYF
-,TRBD1,TRBJ2-5,TRBV30,TGTGCCTGGGGAAATAAACAGGGGGCTAAAGAGACCCAGTACTTC,CAWGNKQGAKETQYF
-,-,TRBJ2-3,TRBV6-6,TGTGCCAGCGGGGGGAGCACAGATACGCAGTATTTT,CASGGSTDTQYF
few,-,TRBJ1-2,TRBV29-1,TGCAGCGTTGACGCCTCCGGGTCCTATGGCTACACCTTC,CSVDASGSYGYTF
-,TRBD1,TRBJ2-5,TRBV10-3,TGTGCCATCAGTGAAGGACAGGGGGGCTGGGGAGAGACCCAGTACTTC,CAISEGQGGWGETQYF
-,TRBD2,TRBJ2-1,TRBV10-1,TGCGCCAGCAGTGAGTCTAGCGGGTGGGGAAATGAGCAGTTCTTC,CASSESSGWGNEQFF
-,TRBD1,TRBJ1-2,TRBV5-4,TGTGCCAGCAGCCCCGCTACAGGGGGCGCGGAAGGCTACACCTTC,CASSPATGGAEGYTF
once,-,TRBJ1-5,TRBV15,TGTGCCACCAGCAGAGTGCCCAGGGTTGGTCAGCCCCAGCATTTT,CATSRVPRVGQPQHF
-,-,TRBJ1-3,TRBV2,TGTGCCAGCAAAGGGGCGGGAAACACCATATATTTT,CASKGAGNTIYF
-,-,TRBJ1-5,TRBV5-4,TGTGCCAGCGGGGTACAGGGAGTCAATCAGCCCCAGCATTTT,CASGVQGVNQPQHF
-,-,TRBJ1-6,TRBV10-1,TGCGCCAGCAGTTCCCAGGGTGTAGGTTCACCCCTCCACTTT,CASSSQGVGSPLHF
-,TRBD2,TRBJ2-1,TRBV7-2,TGTGCCAGCAGCTTAGGGACTAGCGGGGGCAATGAGCAGTTCTTC,CASSLGTSGGNEQFF
-,-,TRBJ1-1,TRBV7-8,TGTGCCAGCAGCTTTAGGGGGAACACTGAAGCTTTCTTT,CASSFRGNTEAFF
-,TRBD1,TRBJ2-6,TRBV5-8,TGTGCCAGCAGCCTGGACAGGGGGGCCTCTGGGGCCAACGTCCTGACTTTC,CASSLDRGASGANVLTF
-,-,TRBJ2-7,TRBV6-5,TGTGCCAGCAGTTACATCGGGTTCGGGAGCGAGCAGTACTTC,CASSYIGFGSEQYF
-,TRBD1,TRBJ1-2,TRBV10-3,TGTGCCATCAGGAGGGACAGGGAAGGCTACACCTTC,CAIRRDREGYTF
-,TRBD1,TRBJ1-2,TRBV2,TGTGCCAGCAGTGTTACAGGGGGCATGGATGGCTACACCTTC,CASSVTGGMDGYTF
-,-,TRBJ2-3,TRBV6-5,TGTGCCACAGCGAAGAGCCTACACACAGATACGCAGTATTTT,CATAKSLHTDTQYF
-,-,TRBJ2-2,TRBV11-2,TGTGCCAGCAGCGTCCGACAGACACTAAACACCGGGGAGCTGTTTTTT,CASSVRQTLNTGELFF
-,-,TRBJ2-7,TRBV2,TGTGCCAGCAGTGAACTAGAGTACGAGCAGTACTTC,CASSELEYEQYF
once,TRBD1,TRBJ2-7,TRBV5-1,TGCGCCAGCAGCTGGGACAGGGGCGGGTTCGAGCAGTACTTC,CASSWDRGGFEQYF
few,TRBD1,TRBJ1-4,TRBV27,TGTGCCAGCAGTTTAAGGAACAGGGGGACGGCTAATGAAAAACTGTTTTTT,CASSLRNRGTANEKLFF
-,-,TRBJ2-7,TRBV14,TGTGCCAGCGGGGGCCGTTACTACGAGCAGTACTTC,CASGGRYYEQYF
-,TRBD2,TRBJ2-3,TRBV15,TGTGCCACCAGCAGCTCCGGGACTAGAGGAGATACGCAGTATTTT,CATSSSGTRGDTQYF
-,-,TRBJ1-1,TRBV4-3,TGCGCCAGCAGCCTTGAAGGGGTAAACACTGAAGCTTTCTTT,CASSLEGVNTEAFF
-,TRBD1,TRBJ1-3,TRBV10-3,TGTGCCATCAGTGCCTTCGACAGGGGTGGAAACACCATATATTTT,CAISAFDRGGNTIYF
once,TRBD2,TRBJ2-1,TRBV13,TGTGCCAGCAGCCCAAGAGCGGGGGGGACCTACAATGAGCAGTTCTTC,CASSPRAGGTYNEQFF
-,-,TRBJ1-6,TRBV19,TGTGCCAGTAGTACCGGACAAGGGTCTCATAATTCACCCCTCCACTTT,CASSTGQGSHNSPLHF
-,-,TRBJ2-7,TRBV30,TGTGCCTGGAGTATCGGAGCAGCCTACGAGCAGTACTTC,CAWSIGAAYEQYF
-,-,TRBJ1-1,TRBV7-8,TGTGCCAGCAGTTTCAACGCCAGGAACACTGAAGCTTTCTTT,CASSFNARNTEAFF
-,-,TRBJ2-7,TRBV2,TGTGCCAGCAGTGAAGCAGCCCTAACCTACGAGCAGTACTTC,CASSEAALTYEQYF
-,TRBD1,TRBJ2-7,TRBV30,TGTGCCTGGAGTCGGGACAGGGGTCACGAGCAGTACTTC,CAWSRDRGHEQYF
-,-,TRBJ2-1,TRBV13,TGTGCCAGCACCAAAGGGGGGGGTTTGAATGAGCAGTTCTTC,CASTKGGGLNEQFF
-,-,TRBJ2-7,TRBV6-6,TGTGCCAGCAGTTCGAAAGAGGGTGAAGGCTACGAGCAGTACTTC,CASSSKEGEGYEQYF
-,-,TRBJ1-4,TRBV19,TGTGCCAGTAGTACTGGGCCCGGGACATTTTCTAATGAAAAACTGTTTTTT,CASSTGPGTFSNEKLFF
-,-,TRBJ2-2,TRBV7-9,TGTGCCATTTGGGGGCTATACAACACCGGGGAGCTGTTTTTT,CAIWGLYNTGELFF